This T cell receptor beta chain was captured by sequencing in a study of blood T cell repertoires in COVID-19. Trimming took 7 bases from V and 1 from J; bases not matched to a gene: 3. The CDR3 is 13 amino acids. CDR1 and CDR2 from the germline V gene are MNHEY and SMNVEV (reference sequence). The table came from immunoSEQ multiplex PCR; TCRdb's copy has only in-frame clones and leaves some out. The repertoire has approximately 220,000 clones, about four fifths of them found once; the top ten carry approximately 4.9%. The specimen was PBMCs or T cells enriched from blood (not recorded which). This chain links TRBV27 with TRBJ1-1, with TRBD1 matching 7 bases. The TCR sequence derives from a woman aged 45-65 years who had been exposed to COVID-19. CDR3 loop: CASKRQGNTEAFF. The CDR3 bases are TGTGCCAGCAAAAGACAGGGGAACACTGAAGCTTTCTTT.